The rows below give T cell receptor beta chains drawn from one sample of a study of identical twins. TCRdb used MiXCR to reprocess the 5' RACE reads, holding one entry per CDR3 protein. The table lists 200,000 to 250,000 distinct CDR3 sequences, roughly 13% of them singletons, with 4% to 5% in the top ten. The sample was also reused in another study, on yellow fever vaccine responses in identical twins.

Sequenced: memory (CD45RO+) T cells sorted from blood. Receptors originate from a young woman in good health. Both conserved end residues are part of each CDR3. The order of the fields is clone size, J gene, D gene, V gene, CDR3 DNA, CDR3 protein. A D gene is named only where the DNA matches it firmly. Size values are once, few and many counts, or a class for expanded clones, and some rows have none.

- TRBJ2-7 - TRBV5-1 TGCGCCAGCAGACCCTCTGGAGGGAGCTCCTACGAGCAGTACTTC CASRPSGGSSYEQYF
few TRBJ2-1 - TRBV20-1 TGCAGTGCTGGGGCTGAGTTGCTCAGCTCCTACAATGAGCAGTTCTTC CSAGAELLSSYNEQFF
many TRBJ2-3 - TRBV7-3 TGTGCCAGCAGCTACGGGACTTCAGATACGCAGTATTTT CASSYGTSDTQYF
few TRBJ1-4 - TRBV29-1 TGCAGCGTTGTATGGGGCGGGGATGAAAAACTGTTTTTT CSVVWGGDEKLFF
many TRBJ2-1 TRBD2 TRBV6-2/TRBV6-3 TGTGCCAGCAGGGGGCTCTGGCTAGCGGCTACAAAGCAGTTCTTC CASRGLWLAATKQFF
- TRBJ2-3 TRBD2 TRBV11-2 TGTGCCAGCAGCTTAGGACAACTAGCGGGAGGAGTCACAGATACGCAGTATTTT CASSLGQLAGGVTDTQYF
- TRBJ1-6 - TRBV7-9 TGTGCCAGCAGCTTCGGCCAATCTAATTCACCCCTCCACTTT CASSFGQSNSPLHF
few TRBJ2-2 TRBD1 TRBV6-1 TGTGCCAGCACCCGGACAGGGGGGAACACCGGGGAGCTGTTTTTT CASTRTGGNTGELFF
many TRBJ2-3 - TRBV6-5 TGTGCCAGCAGTTACTCTTCCACAGATACGCAGTATTTT CASSYSSTDTQYF
few TRBJ2-7 TRBD2 TRBV7-2 TGTGCCAGCAGCTTAGTGGGACTAGAAACGGGCGAGCAGTACTTC CASSLVGLETGEQYF
- TRBJ2-1 TRBD2 TRBV7-2 TGTGCCAGCAGCTTAGACAAGCGGGAGATGGGTGAGCAGTTCTTC CASSLDKREMGEQFF
- TRBJ2-1 - TRBV7-2 TGTGCCAGCAGCTTAATGGGTGGGGGGCGTAATGAGCAGTTCTTC CASSLMGGGRNEQFF
- TRBJ2-7 TRBD2 TRBV28 TGTGCCAGCAGTTCCCCCGGGAGGGGCAGTACCCAAACCTACGAGCAGTACTTC CASSSPGRGSTQTYEQYF
many TRBJ2-1 - TRBV28 TGTGCCAGCAGTTTATCTGTTATTAGGAATGAGCAGTTCTTC CASSLSVIRNEQFF
many TRBJ2-3 TRBD1 TRBV29-1 TGCAGCGTTGATCTACAGGGGGCTAATACGCAGTATTTT CSVDLQGANTQYF
- TRBJ1-2 - TRBV27 TGTGCCAGCAGTTTACGCGAAAACTATGGCTACACCTTC CASSLRENYGYTF
many TRBJ2-7 - TRBV20-1 TGCAGTGCTAGGGGAAACTACGAGCAGTACTTC CSARGNYEQYF
- TRBJ2-3 - TRBV11-2 TGTGCCAGCAGTCCCCGGTTGGAAGATACGCAGTATTTT CASSPRLEDTQYF
few TRBJ2-1 TRBD2 TRBV12-3/TRBV12-4 TGTGCCAGCAGTCCCTTACGGACTAGCGGGAGTAGTGAGCAGTTCTTC CASSPLRTSGSSEQFF
many TRBJ2-7 - TRBV20-1 TGCAGTGCTAGGAGGGGCCCCTACGAGCAGTACTTC CSARRGPYEQYF
- TRBJ2-1 - TRBV20-1 TGCAGTACCGAGGGGGGGGAGAGCCAGAGGGAGCAGTTCTTC CSTEGGESQREQFF
few TRBJ2-3 - TRBV18 TGTGCCAGCTCACCGAAGGGGGATACGCAGTATTTT CASSPKGDTQYF
few TRBJ2-7 - TRBV3-1 TGTGCCAGCAGCCAGGACAGTAGGTTCTCCTACGAGCAGTACTTC CASSQDSRFSYEQYF
- TRBJ2-1 TRBD2 TRBV12-3/TRBV12-4 TGTGCCAGCAGGGGGGGGACTAGCGGGGTCAATGAGCAGTTCTTC CASRGGTSGVNEQFF
- TRBJ2-1 TRBD2 TRBV4-2 TGTGCCAGCAGAACGATGGGACTAGCGGGGGATGGCTCCTACAATGAGCAGTTCTTC CASRTMGLAGDGSYNEQFF
- TRBJ1-1 TRBD1 TRBV4-2 TGTGCCAGCAGCCTCCGGGACAGGGGGATATTAGGGAACACTGAAGCTTTCTTT CASSLRDRGILGNTEAFF
many TRBJ2-7 - TRBV5-1 TGCGCCAGCAGCTTGGAGGAAGGGAACGAGCAGTACTTC CASSLEEGNEQYF
- TRBJ2-5 - TRBV30 TGTGCCTGGCTGAGTCTCAAGATCACCGGGACCCAGTACTTC CAWLSLKITGTQYF
few TRBJ2-2 - TRBV7-2 TGTGCCAGCAGCTTAGCGGTGCGGGATAACACCGGGGAGCTGTTTTTT CASSLAVRDNTGELFF
- TRBJ2-7 TRBD1 TRBV18 TGTGCCAGCTCTTACGGGACAGGTAAAACTTACGAGCAGTACTTC CASSYGTGKTYEQYF
few TRBJ1-2 - TRBV29-1 TGCAGCGTTGCTCAGGGAGCTAACTATGGCTACACCTTC CSVAQGANYGYTF
many TRBJ2-4 - TRBV7-2 TGTGCCAGCAGCTTACGTCCGGGACAACCCCAAAACATTCAGTACTTC CASSLRPGQPQNIQYF
few TRBJ2-4 - TRBV20-1 TGCAGTGCTAGAGATTTAGTGATGTCGGCCAAAAACATTCAGTACTTC CSARDLVMSAKNIQYF
- TRBJ2-1 - TRBV12-3/TRBV12-4 TGTGCCAGCAGTCCCTCCTTAGTTGGCGAGCAGTTCTTC CASSPSLVGEQFF
many TRBJ1-1 - TRBV7-9 TGTGCCAGCAGCCCCCAGGAAAGGACTGAAGCTTTCTTT CASSPQERTEAFF
- TRBJ1-5 TRBD1 TRBV14 TGTGCCAGCAGCCATAGGACAGGTACGCATTTT CASSHRTGTHF
- TRBJ2-2 - TRBV5-1 TGCGCCAGCAGCTTGGCTCCGGGGCACACCGGGGAGCTGTTTTTT CASSLAPGHTGELFF
- TRBJ2-5 - TRBV28 TGTGCCAGCAGTTTACCGGGGGCGACCCAGTACTTC CASSLPGATQYF
once TRBJ2-3 - TRBV27 TGTGCCAGCATCGGGGCAGATACGCAGTATTTT CASIGADTQYF
few TRBJ1-2 TRBD1 TRBV5-1 TGCGCCAGCAGCCAGGGACAGGGGAATGGCTACACCTTC CASSQGQGNGYTF
few TRBJ1-5 TRBD1 TRBV7-9 TGTGCCAGCAGCTTAGGAGGGGGCGGCAATCAGCCCCAGCATTTT CASSLGGGGNQPQHF
once TRBJ2-1 - TRBV6-5 TGTGCCAGCAAGGGCCCCGTAGGTGAGCAGTTCTTC CASKGPVGEQFF
few TRBJ2-5 TRBD2 TRBV12-3/TRBV12-4 TGTGCCAGCAGCTCGACTAGCGGGAGAGGTCAAGAGACCCAGTACTTC CASSSTSGRGQETQYF
few TRBJ2-1 TRBD2 TRBV6-5 TGTGCCAGCAGTTACGTAGGACTAGCGGGGGAGAATGAGCAGTTCTTC CASSYVGLAGENEQFF
- TRBJ1-5 - TRBV12-3/TRBV12-4 TGTGCCAGCAGTTCGCAGGGGAGTCAGCCCCAGCATTTT CASSSQGSQPQHF
few TRBJ2-7 TRBD1 TRBV11-3 TGTGCCAGCAGCTTATCAACCCCGGGACAGGGCCCTAGCGAGCAGTACTTC CASSLSTPGQGPSEQYF
few TRBJ2-3 TRBD2 TRBV5-1 TGCGCCAGCAGCTACGGGACTAGCGGGAGGGTTTCGGATACGCAGTATTTT CASSYGTSGRVSDTQYF
- TRBJ2-3 - TRBV11-2 TGTGCCAGCAGCTTAGTGGCCCGAGGAGGGAATACGCAGTATTTT CASSLVARGGNTQYF